These 16 T cell receptor beta chains share one sample of origin, sequenced in a study of cytomegalovirus exposure and HLA in healthy donors. Produced via immunoSEQ multiplex PCR; TCRdb's table is partial and in-frame only. This table has some 100,000 clones, 85% to 90% appearing once. Material for sequencing was PBMCs. The receptors come from a woman between 18 and 29 years old in good health and CMV-seronegative.

This clone was recorded only once. CDR3 coding DNA: TGTGCCAGCAGCTTACGGGTCCCGGGTACGAACACCGGGGAGCTGTTTTTT. Residues: CASSLRVPGTNTGELFF. The chain links TRBV7-9 to TRBJ2-2; D uncertain. CDR1 and CDR2 (germline): SEHNR, FQNEAQ (reference sequence). The ends were cut back, 2 bases at V and 0 bases at J, with 13 bases in the middle. The CDR3 is 17 amino acids.

The gene calls are TRBV6-5 and TRBJ2-7; D perhaps matches TRBD1 (5 bases). The V end lost 0 bases, the J end lost 3 bases, and 9 bases lay between the germline ends. Germline CDR1 and CDR2: MNHEY and SVGAGI. This CDR3 region has 14 residues. DNA for the CDR3: TGTGCCAGCAGTTACTCGGGGCCCGGCTACGAGCAGTACTTC. It specifies CASSYSGPGYEQYF.

The chain joins TRBV18 to TRBJ2-5; the match to TRBD2 covers 11 bases. From germline, CDR1 is KGHSH and CDR2 LQKENI. The CDR3 is 16 residues long. Trimming cost V 3 bases and J 4 bases; bases outside gene matches: 7. CDR3: CASSPQTSGKGETQYF. The CDR3 DNA reads TGTGCCAGCTCACCCCAGACTAGCGGGAAGGGAGAGACCCAGTACTTC.

The chain joins TRBV6-1 to TRBJ2-7, with D perhaps matching TRBD2 (6 bases). Germline values: CDR1 MNHNS, CDR2 SASEGT. This CDR3 contains 15 residues. V lost 3 bases and J lost 2, with 14 bases in between. This CDR3 reads CASSDGAGRAYEQYF. The DNA of the CDR3 is TGTGCCAGCAGTGACGGGGCGGGGCGAGCCTACGAGCAGTACTTC.

This chain uses TRBV18 with TRBJ2-2, with 7 bases fitting TRBD1. Looked up from germline, CDR1 is KGHSH and CDR2 is LQKENI. The CDR3 has 16 amino acids. J was trimmed by 4 bases and V by 5 bases; bases with no gene match: 10. For the CDR3, the DNA is TGTGCCAGCTCAAGCCGCACAGGGGCTTCCACCGGGGAGCTGTTTTTT. This gives the protein CASSSRTGASTGELFF. The full variable domain, completed using reference TRBV18 and TRBJ2-2, is NAGVMQNPRHLVRRRGQEARLRCSPMKGHSHVYWYRQLPEEGLKFMVYLQKENIIDESGMPKERFSAEFPKEGPSILRIQQVVRGDSAAYFCASSSRTGASTGELFFGEGSRLTVL.

This chain links TRBV30 with TRBJ1-2; D call uncertain. Germline assignment: CDR1 GTSNPN and CDR2 SVGIG (reference sequence). Trimming cost V 0 bases and J 5 bases, with 10 bases left between them. The CDR3 is made up of 13 amino acids. CDR3 DNA sequence: TGTGCCTGGAGTGTGCGGTCGGATTATGGCTACACCTTC. This sequence encodes CAWSVRSDYGYTF.

The V call is TRBV5-6, the J call TRBJ2-4, with 12 nucleotides matching TRBD2. From germline, CDR1 is SGHDT and CDR2 YYEEEE. Losses at the gene ends were 3 bases for V and 1 base for J; bases not matched to a gene: 5. The CDR3 runs 17 residues. The CDR3 nucleotides read TGTGCCAGCAGCTCGACTAGCGGGAGACCGGCCAAAAACATTCAGTACTTC. Translated: CASSSTSGRPAKNIQYF.

The gene calls are TRBV18 and TRBJ1-5; tentative D call: TRBD1 (5 bases). The CDR3 runs 16 residues. V was clipped by 3 bases and J by 3 bases, with 15 bases between them. Germline loops: CDR1 KGHSH, CDR2 LQKENI. CDR3 amino acids: CASSPPGDRANQPQHF. CDR3 coding DNA: TGTGCCAGCTCACCTCCGGGGGATAGGGCCAATCAGCCCCAGCATTTT. Complete variable domain (other parts from reference TRBV18 and TRBJ1-5): NAGVMQNPRHLVRRRGQEARLRCSPMKGHSHVYWYRQLPEEGLKFMVYLQKENIIDESGMPKERFSAEFPKEGPSILRIQQVVRGDSAAYFCASSPPGDRANQPQHFGDGTRLSIL.

The chain employs TRBV23-1 and TRBJ1-5; maybe TRBD1 (6 bases). TRBV23-1 is identified as an open reading frame with a role that is uncertain. Between the trimmed V and J ends, which lost 7 bases and 0 bases, there was a span of 22 bases. CDR3 length: 18 residues. The CDR3 coding sequence is TGCGCCAGCATAGGGGGTGGGCCTGTCAGGTATAGCAATCAGCCCCAGCATTTT. This codes for CASIGGGPVRYSNQPQHF.

This chain joins TRBV9 and TRBJ1-3; D remains ambiguous. CDR1 and CDR2 from the germline V gene are SGDLS and YYNGEE. The length of the CDR3 is 15 residues. Trimming took off 4 bases at V and 0 bases at J, with 11 bases between the two ends. The CDR3 loop reads CASSPTSSSGNTIYF. In nucleotides, the CDR3 is TGTGCCAGCAGCCCGACATCGAGCTCTGGAAACACCATATATTTT.

This chain links TRBV5-6 with TRBJ1-2, with 9 positions matching TRBD1. CDR3 size: 15 residues. After removal of 4 bases from V and 2 bases from J, the junction contained 6 bases not matched to a gene. The germline gives CDR1 SGHDT, CDR2 YYEEEE. CDR3 protein: CASSHGTGRNYGYTF. For the CDR3, the DNA is TGTGCCAGCAGCCACGGGACAGGGCGGAACTATGGCTACACCTTC.

The chain uses TRBV18 and TRBJ2-1; 11 bases line up with TRBD2. J was trimmed by 3 bases and V by 5 bases; bases with no gene match: 6. This CDR3 is 16 amino acids long. Per germline, CDR1 KGHSH and CDR2 LQKENI. The CDR3 DNA follows: TGTGCCAGCTCAGCCCGTCTAGCGGGAGGCTACAATGAGCAGTTCTTC. Amino acid sequence: CASSARLAGGYNEQFF. The variable domain in full, with the rest retrieved from reference TRBV18 and TRBJ2-1, is NAGVMQNPRHLVRRRGQEARLRCSPMKGHSHVYWYRQLPEEGLKFMVYLQKENIIDESGMPKERFSAEFPKEGPSILRIQQVVRGDSAAYFCASSARLAGGYNEQFFGPGTRLTVL.

The chain combines TRBV5-1 with TRBJ2-7; the D is unclear. Deletions cut 2 bases from V and 6 bases from J, with 12 bases between. The CDR3 totals 13 residues. CDR1 and CDR2 from the germline V gene are SGHRS and YFSETQ. The CDR3 DNA is TGCGCCAGCAGCTTAACCCTATCTCTCGAGCAGTACTTC. Its translation: CASSLTLSLEQYF.

The chain couples TRBV5-1 to TRBJ1-4, with D possibly matching TRBD1 (5 bases). The V end was cut by 0 bases, the J end by 6 bases, with 21 bases between. This CDR3 region has 18 residues. Germline V gene data show CDR1 as SGHRS and CDR2 as YFSETQ. DNA for the CDR3: TGCGCCAGCAGCTTGGCCTGGAGGCTGAGCAGGGAGGATGAAAAACTGTTTTTT. Amino acids: CASSLAWRLSREDEKLFF.

The chain joins TRBV5-6 to TRBJ1-1; D is ambiguous. CDR1 is SGHDT, CDR2 YYEEEE, per germline. The CDR3 is made up of 14 amino acids. V shed 0 bases and J shed 11 bases, with 17 bases lying between them. The CDR3 is CASSLAPPAPVAFF. CDR3 bases: TGTGCCAGCAGCTTGGCCCCCCCCGCACCGGTGGCTTTCTTT.

In this sample, this clone turned up a few times. The gene calls are TRBV7-2 and TRBJ2-2, with 8 positions matching TRBD2. This CDR3 region has 17 residues. CDR1 is SGHTA and CDR2 is FQGNSA in the germline V gene. V gave up 5 bases and J gave up 9 bases; unmatched junction bases: 17. The CDR3 region has the DNA TGTGCCAGCAGCCCCGGGGGGGACGGGGGGCTTAACCGGGAGCTGTTTTTT. Translating gives CASSPGGDGGLNRELFF.